The clone carrying this T cell receptor beta chain occurred a few times. Profiled with immunoSEQ multiplex PCR; TCRdb holds only in-frame clones, not every one. The sample lists fewer than 300,000 clones; about nine tenths were seen once. CDR1 and CDR2 (germline): SGDLS, YYNGEE. The CDR3 runs to 20 residues. The V gene end was trimmed by 1 base and the J gene end by 1 base; junction bases not matched to a gene: 10. The data stem from a study of blood T cell repertoires in COVID-19. The chain couples TRBV9 to TRBJ2-1; 14 positions match TRBD2. The receptor comes from a man aged 18 to 35 who had recovered from COVID-19. Sequencing input: PBMCs or T cells enriched from blood (not recorded which). DNA of the CDR3: TGTGCCAGCAGCGTACGGCCGGGACTAGCGGGAGTCAGGTCCTACAATGAGCAGTTCTTC. Protein: CASSVRPGLAGVRSYNEQFF.